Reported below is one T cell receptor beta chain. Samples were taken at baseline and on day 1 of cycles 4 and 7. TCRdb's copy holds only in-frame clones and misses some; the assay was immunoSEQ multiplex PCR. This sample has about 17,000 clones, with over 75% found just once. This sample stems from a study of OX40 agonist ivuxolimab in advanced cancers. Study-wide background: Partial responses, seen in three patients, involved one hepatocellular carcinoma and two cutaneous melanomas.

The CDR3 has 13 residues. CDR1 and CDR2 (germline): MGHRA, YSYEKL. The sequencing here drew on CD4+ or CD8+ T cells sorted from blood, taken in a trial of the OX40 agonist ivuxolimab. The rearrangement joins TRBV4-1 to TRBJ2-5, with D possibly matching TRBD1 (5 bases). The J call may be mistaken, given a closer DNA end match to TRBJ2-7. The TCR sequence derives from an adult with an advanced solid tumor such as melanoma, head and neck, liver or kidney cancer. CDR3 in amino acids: CASSQGLSYEQYF. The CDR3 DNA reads TGCGCCAGCAGCCAGGGGCTCTCCTACGAGCAGTACTTC.